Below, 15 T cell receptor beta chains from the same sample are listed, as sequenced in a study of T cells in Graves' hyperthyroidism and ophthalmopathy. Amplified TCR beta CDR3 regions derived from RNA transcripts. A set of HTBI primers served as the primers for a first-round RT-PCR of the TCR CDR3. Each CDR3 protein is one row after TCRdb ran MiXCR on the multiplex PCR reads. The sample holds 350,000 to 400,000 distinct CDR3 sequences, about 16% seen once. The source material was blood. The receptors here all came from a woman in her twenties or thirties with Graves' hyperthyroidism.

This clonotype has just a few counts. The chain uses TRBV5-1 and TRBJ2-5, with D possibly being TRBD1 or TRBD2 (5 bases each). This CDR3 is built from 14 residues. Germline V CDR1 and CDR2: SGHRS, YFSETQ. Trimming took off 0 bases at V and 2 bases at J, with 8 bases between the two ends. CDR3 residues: CASSLGGVQETQYF. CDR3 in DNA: TGCGCCAGCAGCTTGGGAGGGGTACAAGAGACCCAGTACTTC. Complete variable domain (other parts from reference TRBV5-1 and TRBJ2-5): KAGVTQTPRYLIKTRGQQVTLSCSPISGHRSVSWYQQTPGQGLQFLFEYFSETQRNKGNFPGRFSGRQFSNSRSEMNVSTLELGDSALYLCASSLGGVQETQYFGPGTRLLVL.

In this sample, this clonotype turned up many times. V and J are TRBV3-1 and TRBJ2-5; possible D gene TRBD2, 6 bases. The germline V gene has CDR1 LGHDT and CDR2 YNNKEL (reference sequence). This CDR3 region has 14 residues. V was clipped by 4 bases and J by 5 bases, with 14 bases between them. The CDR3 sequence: CASSPQWREETQYF. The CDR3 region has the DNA TGTGCCAGCAGCCCACAATGGAGGGAGGAGACCCAGTACTTC.

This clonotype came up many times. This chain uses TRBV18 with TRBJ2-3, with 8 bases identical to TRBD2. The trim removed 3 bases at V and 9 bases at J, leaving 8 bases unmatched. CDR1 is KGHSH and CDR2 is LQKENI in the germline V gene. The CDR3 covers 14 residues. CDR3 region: CASSPLAGEGTQYF. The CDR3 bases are TGTGCCAGCTCACCTCTAGCGGGTGAGGGAACGCAGTATTTT. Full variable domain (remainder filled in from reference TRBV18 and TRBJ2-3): NAGVMQNPRHLVRRRGQEARLRCSPMKGHSHVYWYRQLPEEGLKFMVYLQKENIIDESGMPKERFSAEFPKEGPSILRIQQVVRGDSAAYFCASSPLAGEGTQYFGPGTRLTVL.

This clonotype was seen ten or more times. The CDR3 protein is CASSRTSGTTDTQYF. Here the CDR3 DNA reads TGTGCCAGCAGTAGGACTAGCGGGACGACAGATACGCAGTATTTT. The chain joins TRBV6-1 to TRBJ2-3, with 12 bases that match TRBD2. After removal of 5 bases from V and 3 bases from J, the junction contained 3 bases not matched to a gene. The germline V gene encodes CDR1 MNHNS and CDR2 SASEGT. This CDR3 region has 15 residues.

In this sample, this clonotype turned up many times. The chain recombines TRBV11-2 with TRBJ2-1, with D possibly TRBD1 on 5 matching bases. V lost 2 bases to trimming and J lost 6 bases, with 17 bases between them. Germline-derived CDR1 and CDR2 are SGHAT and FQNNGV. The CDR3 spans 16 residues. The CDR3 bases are TGTGCCAGCAGCTTAAACCTCCTACCAAGGGGCAATGAGCAGTTCTTC. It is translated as CASSLNLLPRGNEQFF. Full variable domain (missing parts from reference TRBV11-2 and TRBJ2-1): EAGVAQSPRYKIIEKRQSVAFWCNPISGHATLYWYQQILGQGPKLLIQFQNNGVVDDSQLPKDRFSAERLKGVDSTLKIQPAKLEDSAVYLCASSLNLLPRGNEQFFGPGTRLTVL.

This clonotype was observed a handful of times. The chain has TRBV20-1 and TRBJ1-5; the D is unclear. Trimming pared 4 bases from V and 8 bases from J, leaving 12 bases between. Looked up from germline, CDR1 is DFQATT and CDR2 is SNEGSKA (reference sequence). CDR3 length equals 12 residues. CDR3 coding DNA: TGCAGTGCTAAGGCAGGTAACAAGCCCCAGCATTTT. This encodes CSAKAGNKPQHF.

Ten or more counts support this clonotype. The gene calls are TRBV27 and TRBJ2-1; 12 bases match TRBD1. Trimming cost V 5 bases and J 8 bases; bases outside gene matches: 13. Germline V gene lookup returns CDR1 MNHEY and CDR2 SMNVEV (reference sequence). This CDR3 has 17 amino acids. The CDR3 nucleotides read TGTGCCAGCAGTCACCCCCCCGGGACAGGGGGCTTGGATGAGCAGTTCTTC. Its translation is CASSHPPGTGGLDEQFF.

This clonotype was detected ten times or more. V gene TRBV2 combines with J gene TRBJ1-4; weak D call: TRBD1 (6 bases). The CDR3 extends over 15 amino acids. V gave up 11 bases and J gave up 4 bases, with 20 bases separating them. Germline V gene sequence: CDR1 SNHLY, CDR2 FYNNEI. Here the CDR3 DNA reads TGTGCCGTCGGGGGCAGGGAGAACGATAATGAAAAACTGTTTTTT. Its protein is CAVGGRENDNEKLFF.

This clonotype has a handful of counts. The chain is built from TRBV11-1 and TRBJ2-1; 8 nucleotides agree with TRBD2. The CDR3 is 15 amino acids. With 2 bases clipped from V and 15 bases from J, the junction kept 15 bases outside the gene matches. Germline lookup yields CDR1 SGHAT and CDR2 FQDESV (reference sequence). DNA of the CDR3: TGTGCCAGCAGCTTAAGCAGGACCCAGACTAGCGTGCGGTTCTTC. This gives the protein CASSLSRTQTSVRFF. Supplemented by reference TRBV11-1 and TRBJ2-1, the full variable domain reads EAEVAQSPRYKITEKSQAVAFWCDPISGHATLYWYRQILGQGPELLVQFQDESVVDDSQLPKDRFSAERLKGVDSTLKIQPAELGDSAMYLCASSLSRTQTSVRFFGPGTRLTVL.

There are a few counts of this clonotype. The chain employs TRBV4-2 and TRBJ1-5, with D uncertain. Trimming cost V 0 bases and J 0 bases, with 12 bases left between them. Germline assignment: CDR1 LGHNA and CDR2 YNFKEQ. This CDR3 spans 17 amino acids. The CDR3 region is CASSQEVRSSSNQPQHF. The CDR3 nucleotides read TGTGCCAGCAGCCAAGAGGTTCGATCCTCTAGCAATCAGCCCCAGCATTTT.

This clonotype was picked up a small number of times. The CDR3 loop reads CASSLWTSPGELFF. CDR3 nucleotides: TGTGCCAGCAGTTTATGGACATCCCCCGGGGAGCTGTTTTTT. V usage is TRBV27 and J usage is TRBJ2-2; a weak D match, TRBD1 (5 bases). Germline CDR1 reads MNHEY; CDR2 reads SMNVEV (reference sequence). Trimming removed 1 base at V and 6 bases at J, with 9 bases between. This CDR3 is built from 14 residues.

As DNA, the CDR3 is TGCGCCAGCAGCTTGGTTTTGCAGGGGAGCACAGATACGCAGTATTTT. Translated, it gives CASSLVLQGSTDTQYF. The chain combines TRBV5-1 with TRBJ2-3; the D gene is possibly TRBD1 (6 bases). CDR1 is SGHRS and CDR2 is YFSETQ in the germline V gene. V was clipped by 0 bases and J by 0 bases, with 11 bases between them. This CDR3 spans 16 amino acids.

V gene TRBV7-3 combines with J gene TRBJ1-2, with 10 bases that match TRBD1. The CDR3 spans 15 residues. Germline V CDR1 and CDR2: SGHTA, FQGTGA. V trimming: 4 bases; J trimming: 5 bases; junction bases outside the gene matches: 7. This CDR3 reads CASSSSGTGDYGYTF. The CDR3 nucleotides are TGTGCCAGCAGCTCATCCGGGACAGGGGATTATGGCTACACCTTC. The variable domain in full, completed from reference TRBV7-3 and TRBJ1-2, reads GAGVSQTPSNKVTEKGKYVELRCDPISGHTALYWYRQSLGQGPEFLIYFQGTGAADDSGLPNDRFFAVRPEGSVSTLKIQRTERGDSAVYLCASSSSGTGDYGYTFGSGTRLTVV.

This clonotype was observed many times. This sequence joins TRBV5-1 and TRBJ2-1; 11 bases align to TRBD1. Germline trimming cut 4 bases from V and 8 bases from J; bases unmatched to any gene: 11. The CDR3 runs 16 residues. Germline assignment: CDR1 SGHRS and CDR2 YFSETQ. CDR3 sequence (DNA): TGCGCCAGCAGCGGGGACAGGGGGACCATCGACGATGAGCAGTTCTTC. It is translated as CASSGDRGTIDDEQFF. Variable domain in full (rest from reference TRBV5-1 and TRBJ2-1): KAGVTQTPRYLIKTRGQQVTLSCSPISGHRSVSWYQQTPGQGLQFLFEYFSETQRNKGNFPGRFSGRQFSNSRSEMNVSTLELGDSALYLCASSGDRGTIDDEQFFGPGTRLTVL.

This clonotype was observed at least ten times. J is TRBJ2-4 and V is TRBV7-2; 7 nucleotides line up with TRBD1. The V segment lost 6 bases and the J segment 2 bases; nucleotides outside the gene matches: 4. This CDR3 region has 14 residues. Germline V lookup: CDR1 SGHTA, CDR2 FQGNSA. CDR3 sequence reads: CASRGGRSKNIQYF. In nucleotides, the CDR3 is TGTGCCAGCAGAGGGGGCCGCTCCAAAAACATTCAGTACTTC.